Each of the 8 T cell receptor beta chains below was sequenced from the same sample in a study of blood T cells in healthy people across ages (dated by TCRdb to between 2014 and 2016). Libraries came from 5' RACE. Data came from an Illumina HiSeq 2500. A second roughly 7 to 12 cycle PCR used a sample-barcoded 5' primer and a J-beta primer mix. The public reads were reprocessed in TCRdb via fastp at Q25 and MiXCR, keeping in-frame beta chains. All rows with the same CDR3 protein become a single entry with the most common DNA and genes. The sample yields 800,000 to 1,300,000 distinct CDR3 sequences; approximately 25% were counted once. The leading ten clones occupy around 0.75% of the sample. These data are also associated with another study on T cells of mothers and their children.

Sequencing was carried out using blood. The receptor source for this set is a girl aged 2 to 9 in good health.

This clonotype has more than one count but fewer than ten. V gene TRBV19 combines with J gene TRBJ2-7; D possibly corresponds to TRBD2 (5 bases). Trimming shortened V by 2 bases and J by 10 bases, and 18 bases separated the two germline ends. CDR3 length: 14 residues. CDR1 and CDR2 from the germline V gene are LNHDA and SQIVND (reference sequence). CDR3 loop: CASSITGVTSGQYF. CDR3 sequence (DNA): TGTGCCAGTAGTATAACCGGAGTTACGAGCGGACAGTACTTC.

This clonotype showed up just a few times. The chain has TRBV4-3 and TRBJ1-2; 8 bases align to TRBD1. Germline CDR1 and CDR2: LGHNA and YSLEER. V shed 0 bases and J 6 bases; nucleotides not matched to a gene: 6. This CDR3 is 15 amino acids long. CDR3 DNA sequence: TGCGCCAGCAGCCAAGATGTACAGGGGGGGGATGGCTACACCTTC. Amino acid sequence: CASSQDVQGGDGYTF.

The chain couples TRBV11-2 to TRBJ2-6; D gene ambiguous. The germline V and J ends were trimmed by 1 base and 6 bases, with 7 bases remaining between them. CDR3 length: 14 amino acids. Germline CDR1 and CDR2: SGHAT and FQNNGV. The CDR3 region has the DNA TGTGCCAGCAGCTTAGTTTTCTCGGCCAACGTCCTGACTTTC. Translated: CASSLVFSANVLTF.

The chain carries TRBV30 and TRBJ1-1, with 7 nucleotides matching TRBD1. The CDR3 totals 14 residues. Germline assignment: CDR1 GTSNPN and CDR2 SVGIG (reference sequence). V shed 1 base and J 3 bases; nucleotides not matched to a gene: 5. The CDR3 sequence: CAWSGDRDHTEAFF. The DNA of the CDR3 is TGTGCCTGGAGTGGCGACAGGGATCACACTGAAGCTTTCTTT.

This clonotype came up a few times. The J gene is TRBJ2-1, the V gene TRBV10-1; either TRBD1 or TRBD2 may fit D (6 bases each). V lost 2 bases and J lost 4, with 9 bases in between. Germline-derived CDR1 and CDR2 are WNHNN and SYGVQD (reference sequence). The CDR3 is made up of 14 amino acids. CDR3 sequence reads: CASSERGVYNEQFF. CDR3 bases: TGCGCCAGCAGTGAGAGGGGGGTTTACAATGAGCAGTTCTTC.

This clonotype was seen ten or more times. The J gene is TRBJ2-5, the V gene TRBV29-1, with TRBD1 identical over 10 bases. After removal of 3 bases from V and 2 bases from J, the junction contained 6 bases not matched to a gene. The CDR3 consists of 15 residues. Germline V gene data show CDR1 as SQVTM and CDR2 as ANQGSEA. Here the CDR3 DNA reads TGCAGCGTTGATTACGGGACAGGGGATCAAGAGACCCAGTACTTC. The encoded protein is CSVDYGTGDQETQYF.

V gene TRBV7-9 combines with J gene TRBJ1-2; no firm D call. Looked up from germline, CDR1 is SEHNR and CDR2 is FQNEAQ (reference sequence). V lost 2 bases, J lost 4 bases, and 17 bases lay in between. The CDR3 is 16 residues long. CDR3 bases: TGTGCCAGCAGCTTACCTTTTTCGGGGTACCCCTATGGCTACACCTTC. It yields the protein CASSLPFSGYPYGYTF.

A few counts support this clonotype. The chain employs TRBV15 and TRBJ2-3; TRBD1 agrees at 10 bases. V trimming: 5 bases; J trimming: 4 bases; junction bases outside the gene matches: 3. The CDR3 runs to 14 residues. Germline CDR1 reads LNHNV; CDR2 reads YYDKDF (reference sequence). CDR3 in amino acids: CATSPGTGADTQYF. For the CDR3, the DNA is TGTGCCACCAGCCCCGGGACAGGGGCAGATACGCAGTATTTT.